This T cell receptor beta chain was recovered during a study of identical twins. Study-wide results and limits: Cord blood beta clonotypes that were abundant carried fewer insertions, and memory repertoires showed no such trend.

TCRdb processed the 5' RACE reads anew with MiXCR; each CDR3 protein has one entry. The profile shows nearly 250,000 distinct CDR3 sequences, 5.5% to 7% of them singletons. V gave up 1 base and J gave up 1 base, with 8 bases separating them. Germline V gives CDR1 SGHRS, CDR2 YFSETQ. This CDR3 has 14 amino acids. Notes on this clonotype: Antigen: not known.

This sample also appeared in a second study, on yellow fever vaccine responses in identical twins.

This chain connects TRBV5-1 to TRBJ1-2; no clear D gene. The source is a young woman in good health. Sequenced material: memory (CD45RO+) T cells sorted from blood. CDR3 sequence: CASSLSWGNYGYTF. The DNA for the CDR3 is TGCGCCAGCAGCTTGAGCTGGGGTAACTATGGCTACACCTTC.